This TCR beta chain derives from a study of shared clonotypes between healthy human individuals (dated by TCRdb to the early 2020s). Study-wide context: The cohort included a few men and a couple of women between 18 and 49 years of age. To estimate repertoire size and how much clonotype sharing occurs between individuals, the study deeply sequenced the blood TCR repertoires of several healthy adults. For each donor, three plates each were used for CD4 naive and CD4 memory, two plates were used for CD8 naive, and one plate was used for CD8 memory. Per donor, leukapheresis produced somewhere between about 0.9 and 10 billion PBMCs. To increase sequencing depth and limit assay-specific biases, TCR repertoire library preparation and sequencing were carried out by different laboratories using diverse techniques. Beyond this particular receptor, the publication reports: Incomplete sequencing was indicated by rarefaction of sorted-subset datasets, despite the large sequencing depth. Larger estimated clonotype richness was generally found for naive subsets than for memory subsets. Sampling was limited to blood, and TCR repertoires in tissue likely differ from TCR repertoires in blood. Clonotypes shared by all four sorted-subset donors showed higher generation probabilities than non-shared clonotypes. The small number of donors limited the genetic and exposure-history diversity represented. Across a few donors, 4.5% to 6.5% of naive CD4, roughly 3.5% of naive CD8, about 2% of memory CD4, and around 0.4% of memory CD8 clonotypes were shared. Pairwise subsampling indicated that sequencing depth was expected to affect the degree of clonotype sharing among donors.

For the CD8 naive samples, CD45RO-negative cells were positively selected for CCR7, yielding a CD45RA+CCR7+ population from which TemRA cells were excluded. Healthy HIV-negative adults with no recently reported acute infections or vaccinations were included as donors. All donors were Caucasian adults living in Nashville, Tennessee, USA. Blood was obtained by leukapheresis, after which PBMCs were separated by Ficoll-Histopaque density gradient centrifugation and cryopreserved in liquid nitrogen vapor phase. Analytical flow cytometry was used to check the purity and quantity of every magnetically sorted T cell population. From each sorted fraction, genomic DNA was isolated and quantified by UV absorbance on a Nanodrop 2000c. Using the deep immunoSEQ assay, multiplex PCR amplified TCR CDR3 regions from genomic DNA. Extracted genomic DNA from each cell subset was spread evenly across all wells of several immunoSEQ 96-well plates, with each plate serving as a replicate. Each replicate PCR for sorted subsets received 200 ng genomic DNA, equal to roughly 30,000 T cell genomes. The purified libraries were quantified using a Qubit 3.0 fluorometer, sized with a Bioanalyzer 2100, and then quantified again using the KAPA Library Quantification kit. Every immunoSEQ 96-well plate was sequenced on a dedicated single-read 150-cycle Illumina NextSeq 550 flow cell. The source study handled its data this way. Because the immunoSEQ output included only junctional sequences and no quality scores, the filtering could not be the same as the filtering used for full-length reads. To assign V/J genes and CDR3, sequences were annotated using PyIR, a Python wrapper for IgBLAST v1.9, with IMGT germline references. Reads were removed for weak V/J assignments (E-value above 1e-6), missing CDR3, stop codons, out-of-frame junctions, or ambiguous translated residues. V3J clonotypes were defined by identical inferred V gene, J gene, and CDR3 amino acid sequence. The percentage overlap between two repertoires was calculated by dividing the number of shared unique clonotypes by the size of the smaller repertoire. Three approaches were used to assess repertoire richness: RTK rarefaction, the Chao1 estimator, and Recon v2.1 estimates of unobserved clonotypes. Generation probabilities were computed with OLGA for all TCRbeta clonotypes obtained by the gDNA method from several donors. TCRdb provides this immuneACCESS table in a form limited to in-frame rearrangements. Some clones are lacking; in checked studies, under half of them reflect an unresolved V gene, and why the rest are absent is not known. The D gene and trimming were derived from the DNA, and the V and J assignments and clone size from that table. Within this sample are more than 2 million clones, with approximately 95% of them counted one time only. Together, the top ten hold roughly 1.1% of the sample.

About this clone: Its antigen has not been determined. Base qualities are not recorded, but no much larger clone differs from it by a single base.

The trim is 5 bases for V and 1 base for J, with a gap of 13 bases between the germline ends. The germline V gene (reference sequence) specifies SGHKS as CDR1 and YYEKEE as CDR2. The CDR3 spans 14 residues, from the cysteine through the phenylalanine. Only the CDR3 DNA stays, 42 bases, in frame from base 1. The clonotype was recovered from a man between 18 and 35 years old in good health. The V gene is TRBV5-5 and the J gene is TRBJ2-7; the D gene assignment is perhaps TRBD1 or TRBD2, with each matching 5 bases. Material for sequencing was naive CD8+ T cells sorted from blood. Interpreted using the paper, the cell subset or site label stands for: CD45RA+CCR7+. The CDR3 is CASSTSGASYEQYF. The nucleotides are TGTGCCAGCAGTACCTCCGGGGCATCCTACGAGCAGTACTTC.